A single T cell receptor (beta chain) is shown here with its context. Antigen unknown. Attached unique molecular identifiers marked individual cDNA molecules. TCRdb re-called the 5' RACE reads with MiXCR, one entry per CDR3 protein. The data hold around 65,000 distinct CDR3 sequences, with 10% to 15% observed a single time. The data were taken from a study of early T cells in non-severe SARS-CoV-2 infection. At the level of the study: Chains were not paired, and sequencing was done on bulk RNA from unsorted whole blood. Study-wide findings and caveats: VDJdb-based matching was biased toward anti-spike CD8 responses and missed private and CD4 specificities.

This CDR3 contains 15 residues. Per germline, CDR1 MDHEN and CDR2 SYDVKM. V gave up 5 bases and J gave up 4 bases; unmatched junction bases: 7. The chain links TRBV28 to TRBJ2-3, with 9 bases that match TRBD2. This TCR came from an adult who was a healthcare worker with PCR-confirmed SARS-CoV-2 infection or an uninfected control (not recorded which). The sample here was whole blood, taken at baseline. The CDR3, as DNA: TGTGCCAGCAGTGCCCCGGGACTAGCAGCAGATACGCAGTATTTT. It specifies CASSAPGLAADTQYF.